Below are 10 T cell receptor beta chains sequenced from a single sample in a study of blood T cell repertoires in COVID-19. Method: immunoSEQ multiplex PCR; TCRdb's copy keeps in-frame clones and lacks some. This table has a few hundred thousand clones, roughly 90% appearing once. Material: peripheral blood. These TCRs come from a man younger than 45 with acute or convalescent COVID-19.

The chain couples TRBV28 to TRBJ1-2; D unclear. Per the germline V gene, CDR1 is MDHEN and CDR2 is SYDVKM. Trimming took 5 bases from V and 2 from J, leaving 6 bases between them. This CDR3 has 12 residues. The CDR3 DNA reads TGTGCCAGCAGTATCCAGAACTATGGCTACACCTTC. Its translation is CASSIQNYGYTF.

CDR3 amino acids: CASSRSRLETQYF. The CDR3 DNA reads as TGTGCCAGCAGCCGATCCCGACTAGAGACCCAGTACTTC. This chain connects TRBV7-6 to TRBJ2-5; D uncertain. The CDR3 is 13 residues long. The ends were cut back, 5 bases at V and 4 bases at J, with 11 bases in the middle. The germline CDR1 and CDR2 sequences are SGHVS and FNYEAQ.

This chain uses TRBV11-3 with TRBJ2-2, with TRBD2 matching over 8 bases. The germline V gene has CDR1 SGHNT and CDR2 YENEEA. This CDR3 has 18 amino acids. Trimming cost V 3 bases and J 0 bases; bases outside gene matches: 9. CDR3 DNA sequence: TGTGCCAGCAGCTTTAAAAGGGGGGGACTAGCGAACACCGGGGAGCTGTTTTTT. Translating gives CASSFKRGGLANTGELFF.

The chain combines TRBV7-9 with TRBJ1-2, with no clear D. CDR1 and CDR2 from the germline V gene are SEHNR and FQNEAQ (reference sequence). V lost 2 bases and J lost 6, with 7 bases in between. The length of the CDR3 is 12 residues. CDR3 sequence reads: CASSLSVDGYTF. CDR3 DNA: TGTGCCAGCAGCTTATCGGTCGATGGCTACACCTTC.

This sequence joins TRBV2 and TRBJ2-2; 7 bases map to TRBD2. Per the germline V gene, CDR1 is SNHLY and CDR2 is FYNNEI. With 4 bases clipped from V and 4 bases from J, the junction kept 6 bases outside the gene matches. The CDR3 runs 15 residues. CDR3 amino acids: CASSVGLVGTGELFF. As DNA, the CDR3 is TGTGCCAGCAGTGTAGGACTAGTGGGCACCGGGGAGCTGTTTTTT. The full variable domain, with the rest looked up from reference TRBV2 and TRBJ2-2, is EPEVTQTPSHQVTQMGQEVILRCVPISNHLYFYWYRQILGQKVEFLVSFYNNEISEKSEIFDDQFSVERPDGSNFTLKIRSTKLEDSAMYFCASSVGLVGTGELFFGEGSRLTVL.

On this clone: Its ends do not fully match the called genes, so a read error is possible. This chain connects TRBV7-3 to TRBJ1-2, with 9 bases aligning to TRBD1. The germline CDR1 and CDR2 sequences are SGHTA and FQGTGA. The CDR3 is 13 amino acids. The CDR3 spells CASSLTGGFGYTF. The DNA of the CDR3 is TGTGCCAGCAGCCTAACAGGGGGCTTTGGCTACACCTTC.

The chain combines TRBV29-1 with TRBJ1-2; TRBD1 aligns across 9 bases. The ends lost 8 bases at V and 11 bases at J; junction bases unmatched: 18. The V gene's germline CDR1 is SQVTM and CDR2 ANQGSEA. This CDR3 region has 14 residues. CDR3 region: CSTSSTGQGLRYTF. The CDR3 region has the DNA TGCAGCACATCCTCAACGGGACAGGGTCTTCGATACACCTTC.

This clone was found once. This chain connects TRBV15 to TRBJ2-3; 9 bases align to TRBD2. The germline V gene encodes CDR1 LNHNV and CDR2 YYDKDF (reference sequence). The CDR3 extends over 16 amino acids. V was clipped by 1 base and J by 2 bases; unmatched bases: 4. The CDR3 nucleotides are TGTGCCACCAGCAGAGTAATAGCGGGGGCCACAGATACGCAGTATTTT. This encodes CATSRVIAGATDTQYF.

The chain employs TRBV19 and TRBJ2-7; 7 bases fit TRBD2. Germline values: CDR1 LNHDA, CDR2 SQIVND (reference sequence). Trimming cost V 9 bases and J 2 bases; bases outside gene matches: 16. The CDR3 covers 16 residues. CDR3 residues: CAREIPNGTITYEQYF. Written as DNA, the CDR3 is TGTGCCAGGGAAATCCCGAACGGGACTATAACCTACGAGCAGTACTTC.

The chain employs TRBV15 and TRBJ1-1; no definite D call. Germline V gene sequence: CDR1 LNHNV, CDR2 YYDKDF (reference sequence). V lost 2 bases to trimming and J lost 1 base, with 5 bases between them. The CDR3 is 13 residues long. In DNA, the CDR3 is TGTGCCACCAGCAGAACTGGGAACACTGAAGCTTTCTTT. Amino acid sequence: CATSRTGNTEAFF.